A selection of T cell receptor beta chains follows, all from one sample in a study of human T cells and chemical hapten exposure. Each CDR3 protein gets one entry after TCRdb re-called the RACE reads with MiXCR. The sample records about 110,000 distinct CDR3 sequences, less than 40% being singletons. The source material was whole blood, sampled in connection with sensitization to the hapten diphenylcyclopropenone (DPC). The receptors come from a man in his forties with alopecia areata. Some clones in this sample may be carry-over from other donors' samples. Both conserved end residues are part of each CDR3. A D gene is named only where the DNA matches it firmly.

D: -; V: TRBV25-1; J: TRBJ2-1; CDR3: CATVNGGSGVEQFF
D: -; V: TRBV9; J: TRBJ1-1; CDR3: CASSVGLSNTEAFF
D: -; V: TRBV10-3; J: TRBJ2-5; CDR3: CAISEGETQYF
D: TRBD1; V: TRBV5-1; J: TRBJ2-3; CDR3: CASSPDRASTDTQYF
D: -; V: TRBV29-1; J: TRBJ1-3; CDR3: CSVVKGAGNTIYF
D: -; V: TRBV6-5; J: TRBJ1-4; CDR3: CASSSPTAANEKLFF
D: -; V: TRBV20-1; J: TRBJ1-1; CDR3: CSARDLRDTEAFF
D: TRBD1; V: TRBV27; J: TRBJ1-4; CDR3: CASSSGQGGEKLFF
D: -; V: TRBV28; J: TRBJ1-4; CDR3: CASSTPPLTNEKLFF
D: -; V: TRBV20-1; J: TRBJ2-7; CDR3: CSARPTQRGTGEQYF
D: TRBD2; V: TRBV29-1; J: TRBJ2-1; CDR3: CSVGPEWREYGNEQFF
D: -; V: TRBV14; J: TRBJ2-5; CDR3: CASSQDVGIASAGTQYF
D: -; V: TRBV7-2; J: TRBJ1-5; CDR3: CASSLARGIQPQHF
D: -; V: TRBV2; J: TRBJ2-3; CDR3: CASSVRSSYTDTQYF
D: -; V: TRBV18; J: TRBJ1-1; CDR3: CASSPNSHLKDTEAFF
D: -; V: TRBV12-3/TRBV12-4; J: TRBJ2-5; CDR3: CASSLAAGVRSGETQYF
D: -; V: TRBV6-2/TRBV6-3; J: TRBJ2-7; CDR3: CATQSGVYEQYF
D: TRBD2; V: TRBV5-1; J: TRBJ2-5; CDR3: CASSLGSSSGGEETQYF
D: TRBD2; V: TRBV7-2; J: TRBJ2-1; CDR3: CASSVGTSGSRTYNEQFF
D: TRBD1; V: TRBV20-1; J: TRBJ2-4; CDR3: CSAREMTGAKNIQYF
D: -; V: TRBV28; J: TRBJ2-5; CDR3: CASTPDRFETQYF
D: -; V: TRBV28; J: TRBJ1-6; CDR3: CASNTSPGNSPLHF
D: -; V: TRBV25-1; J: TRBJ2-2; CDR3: CASSGSMGGAGTGELFF
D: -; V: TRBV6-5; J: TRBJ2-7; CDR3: CASSQDLDEQYF
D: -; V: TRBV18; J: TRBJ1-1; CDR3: CASNRQRDTEAFF
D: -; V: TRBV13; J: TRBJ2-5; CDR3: CASSRVPGNPQETQYF
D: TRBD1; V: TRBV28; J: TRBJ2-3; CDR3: CASRGTGLTDTQYF
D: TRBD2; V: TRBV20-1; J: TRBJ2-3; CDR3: CSARVIKRDFTDTQYF
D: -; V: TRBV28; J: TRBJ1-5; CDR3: CASSLRREPANQPQHF
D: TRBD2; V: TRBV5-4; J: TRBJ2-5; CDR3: CASSLREGRSETQYF
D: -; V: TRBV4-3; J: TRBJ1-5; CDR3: CASSQDFMDGNQPQHF
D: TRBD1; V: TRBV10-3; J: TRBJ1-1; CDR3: CAISESGTGSFTEAFF
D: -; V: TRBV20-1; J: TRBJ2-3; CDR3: CSASPPSVGTDTQYF
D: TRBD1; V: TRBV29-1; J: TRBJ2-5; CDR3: CSVATAGQGYETQYF
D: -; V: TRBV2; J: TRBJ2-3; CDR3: CASSEVERGGTDTQYF
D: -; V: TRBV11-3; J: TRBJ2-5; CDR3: CASRGTGKETQYF
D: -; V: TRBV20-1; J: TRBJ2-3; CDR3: CSANNPGEDTQYF
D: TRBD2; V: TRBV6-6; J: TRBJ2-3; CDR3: CASSYAGEQYF
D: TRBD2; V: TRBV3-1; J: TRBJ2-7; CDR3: CASSQDLAEYAYEQYF
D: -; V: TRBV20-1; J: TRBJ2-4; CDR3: CSAWTTGIKNIQYF